The 4 T cell receptor beta chains below were found in one sample sequenced in a study of beta chain features in type 1 diabetes. Whole-study findings and limits: Moderately but significantly shorter TCRB CDR3s were found in Type 1 diabetes patients in all four CD4+ subsets.

These receptors lack a known antigen. Expressed TCRB transcripts were sequenced because the isolated RNA had all been reverse transcribed beforehand. Sequenced by immunoSEQ multiplex PCR; TCRdb stores in-frame clones only, minus some. The table lists around 50,000 clones, just under 45% of them singletons. The specimen was stem cell memory CD4+ T cells from blood. The receptors originated from a man between 25 and 39 years old with type 1 diabetes.

V usage is TRBV11-2 and J usage is TRBJ2-2; 8 bases map to TRBD2. The trim removed 0 bases at V and 5 bases at J, leaving 14 bases unmatched. The CDR3 runs to 19 residues. Germline V lookup: CDR1 SGHAT, CDR2 FQNNGV. CDR3 residues: CASSLEDISLAGWTGELFF. CDR3 sequence (DNA): TGTGCCAGCAGCTTAGAGGACATTTCTCTAGCGGGTTGGACCGGGGAGCTGTTTTTT.

The chain has TRBV9 and TRBJ1-1; no clear D. The CDR3 loop spans 15 amino acids. The V gene's germline CDR1 is SGDLS and CDR2 YYNGEE. V gave up 0 bases and J gave up 0 bases, with 9 bases separating them. DNA for the CDR3: TGTGCCAGCAGCGTAGGAGTAGCTTTGAACACTGAAGCTTTCTTT. Its translation: CASSVGVALNTEAFF.

This clone was observed a handful of times. The V call is TRBV21-1, the J call TRBJ1-1; the table's D call, TRBD1, was not checked against the DNA. TRBV21-1 is reported as a pseudogene. This CDR3 contains 13 residues. CDR3 residues: CASSPLRGTEAFF. The CDR3 bases are TGTGCCAGCAGCCCCTTAAGGGGCACTGAAGCTTTCTTT.

This chain joins TRBV9 and TRBJ2-7, with D unclear. V lost 0 bases and J 0 bases, leaving 10 bases between the germline ends. CDR3 length: 15 residues. Germline lookup yields CDR1 SGDLS and CDR2 YYNGEE. CDR3 residues: CASSVDGAYSYEQYF. CDR3 in DNA: TGTGCCAGCAGCGTAGATGGAGCCTACTCCTACGAGCAGTACTTC.